This T cell receptor (beta chain) came from a study of blood T cell repertoires in COVID-19. For the study at large: COVID-19 samples from acute and convalescent phases originated in the United States, Italy and Spain.

This clone was seen only once. V trimming: 4 bases; J trimming: 3 bases; junction bases outside the gene matches: 10. The CDR3 loop spans 18 amino acids. The germline gives CDR1 WSHSY, CDR2 SAAADI. Repertoires were generated with immunoSEQ multiplex PCR, while TCRdb's copy carries only in-frame clones and drops some. The data hold 120,000 or so clones, with roughly 89% observed a single time. V and J are TRBV10-2 and TRBJ2-6; 9 nucleotides agree with TRBD1. This sequence originates from a man aged 35 to 55 with acute or convalescent COVID-19. The source material was peripheral blood. DNA of the CDR3: TGCGCCAGCAGTGGTAGGGACAGGGAGCGAGGTGGGGCCAACGTCCTGACTTTC. Its protein is CASSGRDRERGGANVLTF.